The T cell receptor beta chain under discussion was sequenced for a study of cytomegalovirus exposure and HLA in healthy donors. Use of 60 Vbeta and 13 Jbeta primers characterized the PCR. TCRdb's table, derived via immunoSEQ multiplex PCR, lists solely in-frame clones and lacks some. The profile shows a few hundred thousand clones, about 77% of them singletons. This clone was observed a single time. V trimming: 3 bases; J trimming: 0 bases; junction bases outside the gene matches: 2. There are 15 residues in the CDR3. The V gene's germline CDR1 is SGDLS and CDR2 YYNGEE. Material: PBMCs. The chain joins TRBV9 to TRBJ2-1; TRBD2 matches at 8 bases. The source is a woman aged 25-40 years in good health and CMV-seronegative. In DNA form, the CDR3 reads TGTGCCAGCAGCGCTAGCGGGTCCTCCTACAATGAGCAGTTCTTC. Amino acid sequence: CASSASGSSYNEQFF.